This T cell receptor beta chain is drawn from a study of T-cell memory formation after mild COVID-19 (dated by TCRdb to 2020 to 2022). Some background on the complete study: TCR sequence clusters from the two donors were largely donor specific. Longitudinal TCRalpha and TCRbeta repertoire sequencing tracked T-cell clones expanding and contracting after mild COVID-19 in a couple of donors. The cohort was made up of two young adult volunteers, one female and one male, who were previously healthy. The paper's findings and limits, for the study overall: Contracting CD4+ clones appeared mostly in the CM and EM memory subsets, whereas CD8+ clones were enriched in EMRA. Some responding clones were detected in pre-infection memory, suggesting pre-existing cross-reactive memory T cells joined the SARS-CoV-2 response. From day 15 to 85, contracting clones showed balanced CD4/CD8 phenotypes, whereas a second wave of clones that expanded from day 15 to 37 leaned towards CD4+. Whether the second-wave clones peaking on day 37 were SARS-CoV-2 specific was not confirmed. Only a couple of mild cases were covered by the study, and larger cohorts that include severe cases with pre-infection samples were considered necessary.

Ficoll-Paque density gradient centrifugation was the method used to isolate PBMCs. This clonotype turned up a few times. Its antigen specificity is not known. No base qualities exist here, and no much larger clone lies one base off it. Counted from cysteine to phenylalanine, this CDR3 has 14 amino acids. The CDR3 DNA has 42 bases and is translated from base 1. According to the germline V gene (reference sequence), CDR1 reads DFQATT and CDR2 reads SNEGSKA. V was cut back by 5 bases and J by 1 base, leaving a gap of 14 bases between them. The run used an Illumina NovaSeq 6000. cDNA libraries for TCRalpha and TCRbeta were prepared by 5'RACE using constant-segment primers, with sample barcodes and unique molecular identifiers added. RNA was extracted from every sample with Trizol reagent. The libraries were amplified in two PCR steps, and the second step added a second sample barcode and Illumina TruSeq adapters. Sequencing of libraries was performed on an Illumina NovaSeq with 2 x 150 bp paired-end reads. On the authors' methods: The reads were demultiplexed and collapsed into UMI-guided consensus sequences using migec v1.2.7. Using mixcr v2.1.11, UMI consensuses were aligned to TRA and TRB V and J templates and then assembled into clonotypes. Expanded or contracted clonotypes were those called significant by both edgeR and NoisET, with noise models trained on biological replicates. For edgeR calls, the thresholds were a false discovery rate-adjusted p below 0.01 and a log2 fold-change of 1. As an exploratory analysis of dynamics, PCA with hierarchical clustering was applied to max-normalized trajectories of the 1000 most abundant clonotypes. Separately sequenced CD4+ and CD8+ repertoires were used to assign a CD4 or CD8 phenotype to each responding clone. TCRdb reanalyzed the raw reads on its own, using fastp at Q25 for trimming and MiXCR for clone calling, and kept in-frame beta chains. Records with the same CDR3 protein are collapsed into one entry carrying the most frequent genes and DNA. TCRdb's processing, not the authors', yielded these V and J calls. Counted in this sample were 500,000 to 650,000 distinct CDR3 sequences; about a fifth of them appeared once. The ten largest clones take up 7% to 9% of the sample.

The sequencing input was PBMCs or a T cell subset sorted from them (not recorded which). The chain is made from TRBV20-1 and TRBJ1-1, with the D gene not confidently named. This TCR was sampled from an adult woman who had mild COVID-19 (a few samples of this study predate the infection). The sample titles of this study are shuffled in the database, so cell type and time point are left out; the donor was told from shared clones. The CDR3 has the sequence CSAPPHKGNTEAFF. The nucleotide sequence reads as follows: TGCAGTGCTCCACCCCATAAGGGGAACACTGAAGCTTTCTTT.